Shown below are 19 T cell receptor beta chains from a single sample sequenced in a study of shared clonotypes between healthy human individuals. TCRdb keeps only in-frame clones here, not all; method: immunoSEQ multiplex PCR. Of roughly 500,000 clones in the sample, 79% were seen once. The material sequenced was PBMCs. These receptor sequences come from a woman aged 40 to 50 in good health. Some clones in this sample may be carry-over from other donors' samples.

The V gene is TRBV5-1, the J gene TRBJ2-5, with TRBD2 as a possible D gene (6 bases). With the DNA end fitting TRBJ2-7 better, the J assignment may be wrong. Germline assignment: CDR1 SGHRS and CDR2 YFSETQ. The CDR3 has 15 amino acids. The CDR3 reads CASSGPGLQAYEQYF. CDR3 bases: TGCGCCAGCAGCGGGCCGGGACTTCAAGCCTACGAGCAGTACTTC.

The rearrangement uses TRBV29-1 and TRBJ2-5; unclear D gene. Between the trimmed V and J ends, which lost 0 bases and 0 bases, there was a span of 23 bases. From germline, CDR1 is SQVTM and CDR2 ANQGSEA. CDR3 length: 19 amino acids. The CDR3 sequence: CSVEDRDGNAAGYQETQYF. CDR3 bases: TGCAGCGTTGAAGATCGAGACGGAAACGCAGCCGGGTACCAAGAGACCCAGTACTTC.

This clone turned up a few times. The CDR3 DNA is TGCGCCAGCAGCTCTGTCGAAGGGGGCGAAGCTTTCTTT. Protein product: CASSSVEGGEAFF. J is TRBJ1-1 and V is TRBV5-1; 7 bases are a match to TRBD1. The CDR3 is made up of 13 amino acids. Trimming cost V 3 bases and J 8 bases; bases outside gene matches: 7. Germline V gene lookup returns CDR1 SGHRS and CDR2 YFSETQ.

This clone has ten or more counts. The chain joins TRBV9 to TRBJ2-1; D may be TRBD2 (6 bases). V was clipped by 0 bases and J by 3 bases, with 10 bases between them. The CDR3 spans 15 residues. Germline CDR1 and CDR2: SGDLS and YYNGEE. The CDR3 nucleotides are TGTGCCAGCAGCGTAGGGGGCGGGATCTACAATGAGCAGTTCTTC. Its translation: CASSVGGGIYNEQFF.

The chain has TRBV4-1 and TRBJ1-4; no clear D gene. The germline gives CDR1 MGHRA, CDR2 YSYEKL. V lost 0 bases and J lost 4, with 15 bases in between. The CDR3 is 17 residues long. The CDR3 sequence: CASSQDPLQFYNEKLFF. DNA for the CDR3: TGCGCCAGCAGCCAAGATCCGTTACAGTTTTATAATGAAAAACTGTTTTTT.

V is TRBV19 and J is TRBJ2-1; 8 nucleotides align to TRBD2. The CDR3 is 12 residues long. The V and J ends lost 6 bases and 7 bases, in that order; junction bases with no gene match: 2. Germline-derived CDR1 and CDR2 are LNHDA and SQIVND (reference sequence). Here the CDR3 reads CASSTSGNEQFF. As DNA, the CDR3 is TGTGCCAGTAGCACTAGCGGAAATGAGCAGTTCTTC.

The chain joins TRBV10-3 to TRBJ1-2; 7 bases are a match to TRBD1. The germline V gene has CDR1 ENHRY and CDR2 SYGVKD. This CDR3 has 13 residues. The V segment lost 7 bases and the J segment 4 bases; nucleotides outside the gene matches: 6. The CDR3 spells CAIKGTASYGYTF. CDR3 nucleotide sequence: TGTGCCATCAAGGGGACAGCCTCCTATGGCTACACCTTC.

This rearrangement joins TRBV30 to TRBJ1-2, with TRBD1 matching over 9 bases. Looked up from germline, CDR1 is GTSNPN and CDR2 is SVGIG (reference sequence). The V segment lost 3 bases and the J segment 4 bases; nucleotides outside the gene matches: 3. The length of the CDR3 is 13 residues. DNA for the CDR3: TGTGCCTGGAGGGACAGGGGTTTCTATGGCTACACCTTC. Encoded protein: CAWRDRGFYGYTF.

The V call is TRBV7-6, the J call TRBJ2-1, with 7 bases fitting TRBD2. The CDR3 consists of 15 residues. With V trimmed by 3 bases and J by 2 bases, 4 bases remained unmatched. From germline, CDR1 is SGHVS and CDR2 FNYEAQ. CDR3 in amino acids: CASSFFTSAYNEQFF. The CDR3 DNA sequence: TGTGCCAGCAGCTTTTTTACTAGCGCCTACAATGAGCAGTTCTTC.

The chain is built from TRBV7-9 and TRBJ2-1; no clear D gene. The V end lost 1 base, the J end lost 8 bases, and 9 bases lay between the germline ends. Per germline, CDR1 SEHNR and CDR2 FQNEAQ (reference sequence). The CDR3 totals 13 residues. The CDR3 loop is CASSLVLVYEQFF. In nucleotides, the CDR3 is TGTGCCAGCAGCTTAGTCTTAGTTTATGAGCAGTTCTTC.

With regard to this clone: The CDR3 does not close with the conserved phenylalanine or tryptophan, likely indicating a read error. The CDR3 nucleotides are TGTGCCAGCAGCTTGTTGGGAGCTCGGCGCGAGCAGTACCTC. Amino acids: CASSLLGARREQYL. The V gene is TRBV5-4, the J gene TRBJ2-7; perhaps TRBD2 as D (5 bases). Trimming took 1 base from V and 6 from J, leaving 14 bases between them. Germline V lookup: CDR1 SGHNT, CDR2 YYREEE (reference sequence). CDR3 size: 14 residues.

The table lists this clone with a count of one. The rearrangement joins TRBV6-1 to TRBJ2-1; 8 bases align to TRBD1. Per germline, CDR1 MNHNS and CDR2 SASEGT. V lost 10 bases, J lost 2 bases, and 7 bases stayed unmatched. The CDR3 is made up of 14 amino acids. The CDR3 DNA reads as TGTGCCATTTCCGGACAGGGACCCTACAATGAGCAGTTCTTC. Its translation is CAISGQGPYNEQFF.

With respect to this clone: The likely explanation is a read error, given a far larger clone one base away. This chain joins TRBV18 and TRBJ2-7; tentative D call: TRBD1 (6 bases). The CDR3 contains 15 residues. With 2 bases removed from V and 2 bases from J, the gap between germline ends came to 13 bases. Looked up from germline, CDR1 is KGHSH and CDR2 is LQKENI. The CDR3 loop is CASSPSPQGTYEQYF. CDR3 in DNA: TGTGCCAGCTCACCATCCCCCCAGGGGACCTACGAGCAGTACTTC.

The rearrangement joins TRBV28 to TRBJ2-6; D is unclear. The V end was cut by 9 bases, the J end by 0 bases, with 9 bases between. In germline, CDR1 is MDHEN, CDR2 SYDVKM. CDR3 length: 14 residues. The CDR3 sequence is CASQKSSGANVLTF. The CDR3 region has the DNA TGTGCCAGTCAGAAGAGCTCTGGGGCCAACGTCCTGACTTTC.

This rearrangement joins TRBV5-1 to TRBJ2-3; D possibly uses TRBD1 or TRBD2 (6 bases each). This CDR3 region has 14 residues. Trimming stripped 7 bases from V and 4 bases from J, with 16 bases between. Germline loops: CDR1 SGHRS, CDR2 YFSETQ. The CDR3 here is CASRGQEGADTQYF. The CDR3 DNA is TGCGCCAGCCGAGGCCAGGAGGGGGCAGATACGCAGTATTTT.

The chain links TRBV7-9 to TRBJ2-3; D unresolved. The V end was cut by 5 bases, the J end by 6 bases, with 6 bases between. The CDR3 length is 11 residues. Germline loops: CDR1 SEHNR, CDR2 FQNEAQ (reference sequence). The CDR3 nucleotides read TGTGCCAGCAGCCCGACGGATACGCAGTATTTT. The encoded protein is CASSPTDTQYF.

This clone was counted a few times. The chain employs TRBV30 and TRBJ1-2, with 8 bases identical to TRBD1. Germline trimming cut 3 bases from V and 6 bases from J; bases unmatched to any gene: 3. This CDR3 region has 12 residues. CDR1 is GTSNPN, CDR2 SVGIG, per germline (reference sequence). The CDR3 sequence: CAWRGDRHGYTF. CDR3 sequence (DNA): TGTGCCTGGAGGGGGGACAGGCATGGCTACACCTTC.

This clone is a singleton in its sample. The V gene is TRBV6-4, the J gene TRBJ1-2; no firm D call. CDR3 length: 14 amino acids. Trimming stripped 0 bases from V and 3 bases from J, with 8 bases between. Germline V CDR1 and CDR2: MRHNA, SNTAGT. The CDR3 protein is CASSDSGVHYGYTF. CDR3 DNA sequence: TGTGCCAGCAGTGACTCCGGGGTTCACTATGGCTACACCTTC.

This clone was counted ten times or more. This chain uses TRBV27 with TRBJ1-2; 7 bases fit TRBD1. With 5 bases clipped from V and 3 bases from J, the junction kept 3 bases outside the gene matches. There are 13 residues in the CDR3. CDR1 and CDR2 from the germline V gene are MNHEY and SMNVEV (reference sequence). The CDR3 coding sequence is TGTGCCAGCAGTCGCACAGGGGACTATGGCTACACCTTC. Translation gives CASSRTGDYGYTF.